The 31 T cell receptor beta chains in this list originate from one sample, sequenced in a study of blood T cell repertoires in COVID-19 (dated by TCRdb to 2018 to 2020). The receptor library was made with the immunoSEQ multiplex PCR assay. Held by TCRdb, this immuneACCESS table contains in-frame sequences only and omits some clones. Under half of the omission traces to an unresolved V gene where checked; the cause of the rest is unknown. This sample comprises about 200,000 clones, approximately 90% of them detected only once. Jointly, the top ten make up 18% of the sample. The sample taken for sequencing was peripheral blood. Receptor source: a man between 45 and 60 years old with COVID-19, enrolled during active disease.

CDR3 region: CASSGRTGDHSPLHF. CDR3 coding DNA: TGTGCCAGTAGTGGACGAACAGGTGATCATTCACCCCTCCACTTT. The chain links TRBV19 to TRBJ1-6, with a tentative D call TRBD1 (5 bases). The CDR3 extends over 15 amino acids. Germline assignment: CDR1 LNHDA and CDR2 SQIVND (reference sequence). The V end lost 5 bases, the J end lost 8 bases, and 16 bases lay between the germline ends.

The CDR3 DNA is TGTGCCAGCAGCTTAGAGATTAGCGAACACAATGAGCAGTTCTTC. Its translation is CASSLEISEHNEQFF. The chain has TRBV7-8 and TRBJ2-1, with D perhaps TRBD2 (5 bases). Germline values: CDR1 SGHVS, CDR2 FQNEAQ. The V gene lost 1 base and the J gene lost 5 bases, with 12 bases spanning the gap. The CDR3 loop spans 15 amino acids.

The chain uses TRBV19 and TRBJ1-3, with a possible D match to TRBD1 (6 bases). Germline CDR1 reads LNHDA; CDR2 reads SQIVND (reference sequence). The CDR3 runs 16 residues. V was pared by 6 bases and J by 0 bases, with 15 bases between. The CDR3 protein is CASRRQAPTSGNTIYF. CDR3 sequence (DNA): TGTGCCAGTAGACGACAGGCCCCAACCTCTGGAAACACCATATATTTT.

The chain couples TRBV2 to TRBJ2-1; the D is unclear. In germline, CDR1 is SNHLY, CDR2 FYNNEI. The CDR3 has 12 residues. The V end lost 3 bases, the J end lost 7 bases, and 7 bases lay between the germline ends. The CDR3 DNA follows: TGTGCCAGCAGTGATCCCCCAAATGAGCAGTTCTTC. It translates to CASSDPPNEQFF.

As DNA, the CDR3 is TGTGCCAGCAGTGACCCCGCGGGACAGGGGTACACTGAAGCTTTCTTT. It encodes CASSDPAGQGYTEAFF. The chain recombines TRBV6-2 or TRBV6-3 with TRBJ1-1, with TRBD1 matching 10 bases. Unmatched junction bases numbered 9, after V lost 5 bases and J lost 3 bases. The germline V gene has CDR1 MNHEY and CDR2 SVGEGT. The CDR3 has 16 residues.

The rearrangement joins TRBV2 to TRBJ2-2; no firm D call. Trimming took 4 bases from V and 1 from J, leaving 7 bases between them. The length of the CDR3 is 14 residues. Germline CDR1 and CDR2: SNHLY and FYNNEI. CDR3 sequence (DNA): TGTGCCAGCAGTGCCCAGATGAACACCGGGGAGCTGTTTTTT. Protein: CASSAQMNTGELFF.

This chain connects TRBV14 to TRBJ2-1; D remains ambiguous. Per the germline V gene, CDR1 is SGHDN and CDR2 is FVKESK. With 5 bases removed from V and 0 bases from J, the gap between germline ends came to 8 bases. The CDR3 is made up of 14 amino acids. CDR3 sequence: CASSVAASYNEQFF. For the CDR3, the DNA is TGTGCCAGCAGCGTAGCAGCCTCCTACAATGAGCAGTTCTTC.

CDR3 bases: TGTGCCAGCAGCCAAGCTTCGGGACTAGCGGGGGCGGGAGAGACCCAGTACTTC. Amino acid sequence: CASSQASGLAGAGETQYF. This rearrangement joins TRBV14 to TRBJ2-5, with TRBD2 matching over 14 bases. The V gene end was trimmed by 1 base and the J gene end by 4 bases; junction bases not matched to a gene: 8. CDR1 and CDR2 (germline): SGHDN, FVKESK. The length of the CDR3 is 18 residues.

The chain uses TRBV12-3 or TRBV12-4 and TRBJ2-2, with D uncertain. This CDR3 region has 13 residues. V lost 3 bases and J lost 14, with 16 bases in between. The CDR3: CASSFSSTRELFF. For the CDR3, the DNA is TGTGCCAGCAGTTTCTCTTCGACTCGTGAACTGTTTTTT.

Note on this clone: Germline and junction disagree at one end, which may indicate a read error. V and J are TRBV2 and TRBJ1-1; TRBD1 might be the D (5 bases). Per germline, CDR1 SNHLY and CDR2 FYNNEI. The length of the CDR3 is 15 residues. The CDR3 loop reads CASREDRNQNTEAFF. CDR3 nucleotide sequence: TGTGCCAGCAGAGAAGACAGAAATCAGAACACTGAAGCTTTCTTT.

CDR3 protein: CASSLAPMANTEAFF. The CDR3, as DNA: TGCGCCAGCAGCTTGGCCCCGATGGCGAACACTGAAGCTTTCTTT. This chain joins TRBV5-1 and TRBJ1-1; D is undetermined. The CDR3 consists of 15 residues. Germline CDR1 reads SGHRS; CDR2 reads YFSETQ. The germline V and J ends were trimmed by 0 bases and 1 base, with 10 bases remaining between them.

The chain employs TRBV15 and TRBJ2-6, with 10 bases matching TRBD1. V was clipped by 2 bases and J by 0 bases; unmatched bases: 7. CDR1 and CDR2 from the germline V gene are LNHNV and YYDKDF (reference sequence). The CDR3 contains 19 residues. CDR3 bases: TGTGCCACCAGCAGATTTCGACAGGGGGCAAGCTCTGGGGCCAACGTCCTGACTTTC. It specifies CATSRFRQGASSGANVLTF.

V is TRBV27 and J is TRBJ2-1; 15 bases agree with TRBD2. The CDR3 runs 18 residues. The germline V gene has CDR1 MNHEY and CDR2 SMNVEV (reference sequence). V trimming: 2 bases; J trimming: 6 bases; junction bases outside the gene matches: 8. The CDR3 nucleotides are TGTGCCAGCAGTTTACCGGGACTAGCGGGAGGAGGAGGCAATGAGCAGTTCTTC. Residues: CASSLPGLAGGGGNEQFF.

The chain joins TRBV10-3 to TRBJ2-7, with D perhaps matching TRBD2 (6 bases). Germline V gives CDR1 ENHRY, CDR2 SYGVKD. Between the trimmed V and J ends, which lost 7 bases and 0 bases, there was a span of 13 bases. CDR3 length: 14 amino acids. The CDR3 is CAINHGLSSYEQYF. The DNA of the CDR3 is TGTGCCATCAATCATGGACTATCCTCCTACGAGCAGTACTTC.

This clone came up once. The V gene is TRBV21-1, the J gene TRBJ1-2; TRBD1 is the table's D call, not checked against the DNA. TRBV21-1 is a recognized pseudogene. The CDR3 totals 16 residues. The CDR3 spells CASSKERARTGYGYTF. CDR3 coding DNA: TGTGCCAGCAGCAAAGAAAGAGCAAGGACAGGCTATGGCTACACCTTC.

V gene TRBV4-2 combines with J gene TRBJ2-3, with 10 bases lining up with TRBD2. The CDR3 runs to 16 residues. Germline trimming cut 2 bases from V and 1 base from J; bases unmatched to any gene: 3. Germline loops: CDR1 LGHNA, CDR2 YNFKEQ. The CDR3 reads CASSQNGTSGTDTQYF. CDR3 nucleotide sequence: TGTGCCAGCAGCCAAAATGGGACTAGCGGCACAGATACGCAGTATTTT.

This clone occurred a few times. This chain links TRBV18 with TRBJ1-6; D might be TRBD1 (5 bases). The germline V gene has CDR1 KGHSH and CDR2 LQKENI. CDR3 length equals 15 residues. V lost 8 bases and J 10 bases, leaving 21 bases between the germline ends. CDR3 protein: CASRPVGTVSSPLHF. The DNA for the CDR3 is TGTGCCAGCCGCCCGGTGGGGACTGTCAGCTCACCCCTCCACTTT.

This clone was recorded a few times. The CDR3: CASSGRGANYGYTF. The CDR3 nucleotides read TGTGCCAGCAGTGGCAGGGGAGCTAACTATGGCTACACCTTC. The rearrangement uses TRBV6-4 and TRBJ1-2, with D perhaps matching TRBD1 (6 bases). This CDR3 region has 14 residues. In germline, CDR1 is MRHNA, CDR2 SNTAGT. Between the trimmed V and J ends, which lost 4 bases and 0 bases, there was a span of 9 bases.

In DNA, the CDR3 is TGTGCCAGCAGCGTGACAGGGGACCCAGCAAATGAAAAACTGTTTTTT. Encoded protein: CASSVTGDPANEKLFF. The J gene is TRBJ1-4, the V gene TRBV9, with TRBD1 identical over 8 bases. The germline V gene has CDR1 SGDLS and CDR2 YYNGEE. V was clipped by 2 bases and J by 5 bases; unmatched bases: 8. This CDR3 is 16 amino acids long.

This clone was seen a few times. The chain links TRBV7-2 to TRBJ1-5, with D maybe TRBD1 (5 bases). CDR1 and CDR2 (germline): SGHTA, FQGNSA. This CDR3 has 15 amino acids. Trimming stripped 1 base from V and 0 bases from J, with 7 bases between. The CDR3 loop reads CASSLVGDSNQPQHF. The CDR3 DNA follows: TGTGCCAGCAGCTTAGTAGGGGATAGCAATCAGCCCCAGCATTTT.

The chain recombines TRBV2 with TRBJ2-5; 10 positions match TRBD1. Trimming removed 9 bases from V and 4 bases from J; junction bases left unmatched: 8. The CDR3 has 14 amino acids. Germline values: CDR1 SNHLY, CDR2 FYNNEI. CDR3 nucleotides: TGTGCCAGAACTTCGACAGGGGGCTTAGAGACCCAGTACTTC. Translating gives CARTSTGGLETQYF.

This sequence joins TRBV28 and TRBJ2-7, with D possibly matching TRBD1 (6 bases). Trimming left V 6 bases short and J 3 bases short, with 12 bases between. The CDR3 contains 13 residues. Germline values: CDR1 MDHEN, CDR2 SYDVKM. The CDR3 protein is CASSSGTSYEQYF. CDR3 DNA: TGTGCCAGCAGCTCGGGGACAAGCTACGAGCAGTACTTC.

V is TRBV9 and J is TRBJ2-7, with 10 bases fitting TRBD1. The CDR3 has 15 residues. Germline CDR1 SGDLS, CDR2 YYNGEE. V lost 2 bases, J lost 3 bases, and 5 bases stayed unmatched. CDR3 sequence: CASSVRQGALYEQYF. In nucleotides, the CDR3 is TGTGCCAGCAGCGTCAGACAGGGGGCTCTCTACGAGCAGTACTTC.

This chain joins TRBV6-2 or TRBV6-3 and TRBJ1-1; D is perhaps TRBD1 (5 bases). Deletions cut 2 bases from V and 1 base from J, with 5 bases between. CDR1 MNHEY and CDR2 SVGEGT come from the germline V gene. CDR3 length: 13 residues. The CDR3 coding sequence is TGTGCCAGCAGTTACACAGGGAACACTGAAGCTTTCTTT. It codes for CASSYTGNTEAFF.

The CDR3 sequence is CSVGLAGAGANVLTF. Here the CDR3 DNA reads TGCAGCGTTGGGCTAGCGGGAGCTGGGGCCAACGTCCTGACTTTC. V usage is TRBV29-1 and J usage is TRBJ2-6; the match to TRBD2 covers 10 bases. The CDR3 runs 15 residues. The V gene's germline CDR1 is SQVTM and CDR2 ANQGSEA. V gave up 4 bases and J gave up 2 bases; unmatched junction bases: 2.

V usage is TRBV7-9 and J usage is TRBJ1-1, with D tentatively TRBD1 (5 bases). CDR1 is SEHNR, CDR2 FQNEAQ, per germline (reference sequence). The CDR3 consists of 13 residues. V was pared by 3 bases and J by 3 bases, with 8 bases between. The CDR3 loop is CASSFGGDTEAFF. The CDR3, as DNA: TGTGCCAGCAGCTTCGGGGGGGACACTGAAGCTTTCTTT.

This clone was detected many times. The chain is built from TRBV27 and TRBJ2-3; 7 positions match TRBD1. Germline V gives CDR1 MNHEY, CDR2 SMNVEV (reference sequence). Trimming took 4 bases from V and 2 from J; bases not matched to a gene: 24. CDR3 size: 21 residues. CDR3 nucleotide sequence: TGTGCCAGCAGTTACACCCGGCTGGTCACAGGGGTAGACCATTTCACAGATACGCAGTATTTT. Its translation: CASSYTRLVTGVDHFTDTQYF.

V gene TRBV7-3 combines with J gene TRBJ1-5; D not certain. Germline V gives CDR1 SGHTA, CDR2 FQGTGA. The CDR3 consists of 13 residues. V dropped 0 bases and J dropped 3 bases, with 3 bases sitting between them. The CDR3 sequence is CASSLTYNQPQHF. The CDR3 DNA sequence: TGTGCCAGCAGCTTAACGTACAATCAGCCCCAGCATTTT. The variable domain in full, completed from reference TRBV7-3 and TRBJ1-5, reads GAGVSQTPSNKVTEKGKYVELRCDPISGHTALYWYRQSLGQGPEFLIYFQGTGAADDSGLPNDRFFAVRPEGSVSTLKIQRTERGDSAVYLCASSLTYNQPQHFGDGTRLSIL.

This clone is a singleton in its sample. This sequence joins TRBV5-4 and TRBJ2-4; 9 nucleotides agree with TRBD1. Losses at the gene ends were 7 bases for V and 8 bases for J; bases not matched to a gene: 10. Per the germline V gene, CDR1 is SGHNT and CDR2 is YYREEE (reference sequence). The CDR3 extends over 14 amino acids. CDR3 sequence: CASGGQGSVDIQYF. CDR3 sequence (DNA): TGTGCCAGCGGGGGACAGGGAAGCGTGGACATTCAGTACTTC. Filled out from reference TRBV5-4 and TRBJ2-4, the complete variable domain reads ETGVTQSPTHLIKTRGQQVTLRCSSQSGHNTVSWYQQALGQGPQFIFQYYREEENGRGNFPPRFSGLQFPNYSSELNVNALELDDSALYLCASGGQGSVDIQYFGAGTRLSVL.

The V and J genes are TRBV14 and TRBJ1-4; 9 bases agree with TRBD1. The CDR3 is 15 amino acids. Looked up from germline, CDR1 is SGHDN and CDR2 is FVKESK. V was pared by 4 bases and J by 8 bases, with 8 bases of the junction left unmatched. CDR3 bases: TGTGCCAGCAGCCTGATGGGACAGGGTGGAGAAAAACTGTTTTTT. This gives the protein CASSLMGQGGEKLFF.

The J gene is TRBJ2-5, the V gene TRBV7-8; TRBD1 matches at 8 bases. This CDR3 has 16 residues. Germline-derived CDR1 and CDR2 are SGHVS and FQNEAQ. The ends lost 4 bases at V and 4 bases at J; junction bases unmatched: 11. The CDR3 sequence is CASSSPGTGGGETQYF. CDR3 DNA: TGTGCCAGCAGCTCCCCCGGGACAGGTGGGGGAGAGACCCAGTACTTC.